The 8 T cell receptor beta chains below come from one sample, sequenced in a study of blood T cells in healthy people across ages. The authors ran a second PCR of roughly 6 to 12 cycles using a sample-barcoded 5' primer and a J-beta primer mix. One entry per CDR3 protein results from TCRdb running MiXCR on the 5' RACE reads. The table records 710,000 or so distinct CDR3 sequences, 32% of them present only once. The sample was blood. These receptors came from a woman aged 80 or over in good health.

As to this clonotype: This clone may be a read error of a much larger clone one base away. The rearrangement links TRBV20-1 to TRBJ1-6, with a tentative D call TRBD1 (5 bases). Germline assignment: CDR1 DFQATT and CDR2 SNEGSKA (reference sequence). CDR3 length equals 16 residues. Trimming removed 2 bases from V and 0 bases from J, with 11 bases in between. The CDR3 sequence is CSARNRQSSYNSPLHF. The CDR3 nucleotides read TGCAGTGCTAGAAATAGACAGAGCTCCTATAATTCACCCCTCCACTTT.

There are many counts of this clonotype. The genes are TRBV7-2 and TRBJ1-4; 7 positions agree with TRBD1. Trimming at V came to 0 bases and at J to 3 bases, leaving 4 bases not matched to a gene. This CDR3 spans 16 amino acids. Germline V gene data show CDR1 as SGHTA and CDR2 as FQGNSA. CDR3 DNA sequence: TGTGCCAGCAGCTTAGCCCCAGGGGGGGCTAATGAAAAACTGTTTTTT. Translated, it gives CASSLAPGGANEKLFF.

A word on this clonotype: A much larger clonotype is one base distant, so this may be a read error. This chain connects TRBV3-1 to TRBJ2-5; D remains unclear. Germline values: CDR1 LGHDT, CDR2 YNNKEL (reference sequence). Trimming shortened V by 3 bases and J by 10 bases, and 12 bases separated the two germline ends. This CDR3 comprises 12 residues. This CDR3 is CASSQSGTDQYF. The CDR3 nucleotides read TGTGCCAGCAGCCAGTCAGGCACAGACCAGTACTTC.

The chain is built from TRBV10-3 and TRBJ1-2; D unclear. The germline gives CDR1 ENHRY, CDR2 SYGVKD. This CDR3 is built from 13 residues. V lost 0 bases and J lost 8, with 10 bases in between. CDR3 sequence: CAISESRVRGYTF. As DNA, the CDR3 is TGTGCCATCAGTGAGTCCCGGGTCAGGGGCTACACCTTC.

This chain links TRBV4-3 with TRBJ2-7; 8 nucleotides agree with TRBD2. Losses at the gene ends were 3 bases for V and 3 bases for J; bases not matched to a gene: 7. CDR1 LGHNA and CDR2 YSLEER come from the germline V gene. This CDR3 contains 15 residues. DNA of the CDR3: TGCGCCAGCAGCCACTCCTGGCGGGAGGTCTACGAGCAGTACTTC. Its translation: CASSHSWREVYEQYF.

This clonotype has a count of ten or more. The J gene is TRBJ2-5, the V gene TRBV28, with a weak D call TRBD1 (5 bases). The CDR3 is made up of 15 amino acids. The germline V and J ends were trimmed by 2 bases and 5 bases, with 15 bases remaining between them. Germline V lookup: CDR1 MDHEN, CDR2 SYDVKM. The CDR3 DNA sequence: TGTGCCAGCAGTTTAAATTGGCAGGGTGCCGAGACCCAGTACTTC. This encodes CASSLNWQGAETQYF.

This CDR3 reads CASSPRTGSSTGELFF. The CDR3, as DNA: TGTGCCAGCTCACCTCGGACAGGGTCGAGCACCGGGGAGCTGTTTTTT. The V and J genes are TRBV18 and TRBJ2-2, with TRBD1 identical over 8 bases. From germline, CDR1 is KGHSH and CDR2 LQKENI. CDR3 length: 16 amino acids. The junction had 7 bases not matched to a gene; V was cut back by 3 bases and J by 4 bases.

The chain links TRBV20-1 to TRBJ2-3; 11 bases are shared with TRBD2. Germline loops: CDR1 DFQATT, CDR2 SNEGSKA (reference sequence). V lost 0 bases and J lost 4; bases outside the gene matches: 9. The CDR3 consists of 17 residues. DNA of the CDR3: TGCAGTGCTAGAGATTATAAAACTAGCGGGGGCGCAGATACGCAGTATTTT. Translated, it gives CSARDYKTSGGADTQYF.